This TCR beta chain was obtained from a study of blood T cell repertoires in COVID-19. Across the whole study: Researchers got acute and convalescent COVID-19 samples from the United States, Italy and Spain. PBMCs, B-cell-depleted T cells, or T cells were the source of the cDNA or gDNA that made up the material.

The Seattle patients joined while their infection was active and were tracked longitudinally afterward. The V gene end was trimmed by 4 bases and the J gene end by 5 bases; junction bases not matched to a gene: 7. This CDR3 has 17 residues. Germline CDR1 and CDR2: SGDLS and YYNGEE. Original analysis: Estimated nucleated cell counts came from reference gene primer amplification. TCRdb's table, derived via immunoSEQ multiplex PCR, lists solely in-frame clones and lacks some. The V and J calls and clone size were taken over from that table, and D and trimming were inferred from the DNA. The table includes over 70,000 clones, roughly four fifths detected once.

The specimen was peripheral blood. The chain recombines TRBV9 with TRBJ2-3; 16 bases are shared with TRBD2. The source of this sequence is a young man with COVID-19, enrolled during active disease. The CDR3 sequence: CASSQEGLAGGLDTQYF. The CDR3 DNA sequence: TGTGCCAGCAGCCAAGAGGGACTAGCGGGAGGGTTAGATACGCAGTATTTT.